The entry below describes one TCR beta chain. Its binding antigen is unknown. Base-call qualities are not available, and no considerably larger clone is one nucleotide away. This sample was taken from a study of CD8+ T cells in alopecia areata (dated by TCRdb to the late 2010s). About the full investigation: Treated patients were enrolled in an open-label pilot trial of oral tofacitinib, 5 to 10 mg twice daily, for moderate-to-severe alopecia areata. Tofacitinib was administered for 6 to 18 months, and 6 months of follow-up off drug were then conducted to assess delayed response and recurrence. In treated patients, disease severity was measured using the SALT score, which gives the percentage of scalp surface area affected. In both human patients and the C3H/HeJ mouse model, the study applied high-throughput TCRbeta sequencing to look at T cell clonal expansion in alopecia areata. In humans, TCRbeta sequencing was performed on scalp tissue and on sorted CD4+ and CD8+ peripheral blood T cells from healthy controls and from patients with patchy or totalis/universalis alopecia areata. Biopsies were taken from tofacitinib-treated patients at baseline and again at 4 and 24 weeks into treatment, and several of those patients also had a later scalp biopsy. Scalp clonality was compared across normal scalp (n=4), patchy alopecia areata scalp (n=8), and alopecia totalis/universalis scalp (n=8). RNA was obtained with the PAXgene miRNA kit for fixed scalp, the miRNeasy kit for PBMCs, and the RNeasy kit for mouse skin. TCRbeta CDR3 regions were amplified by immunoSEQ multiplex PCR with 35 Vbeta forward and 13 Jbeta reverse primers. The study at large found these results: Because the treated cohort was small and included a single nonresponder, larger studies are needed to assess links between baseline CD8+ expansion and response. During tofacitinib treatment, many expanded lesional clones stuck around in both scalp and blood, and this persistence may partly explain why relapse happens after treatment is stopped. Compared with mice, TCR sequences shared between patients were less clear, possibly partly because of HLA diversity across the patient population. Compared with normal scalp, lesional scalp, particularly in alopecia totalis/universalis, had higher clonality and more expanded CD8+ clones, which suggests antigenic drive. Unlike mouse skin, which is dominated by gammadelta T cells, normal human skin has resident alphabeta T cells that are also sequenced, and this complicates analysis of the scalp TCR repertoire. Tofacitinib significantly lowered scalp clonality and the number of expanded CD8+ clones among the top 100 scalp clones.

The receptor library was made with the immunoSEQ multiplex PCR assay. To provide template for TCR sequencing, every sample had RNA extracted and reverse transcribed into cDNA. First-strand cDNA was synthesized using SuperScript III with a 2:1 mix of oligo-dT and random hexamers. A synthetic immune receptor repertoire was used to assess amplification bias, and residual bias was removed computationally. Per the authors' processing: Raw reads were preprocessed to remove errors, and CDR3 was defined according to IMGT conventions as the region from the conserved cysteine to phenylalanine. Clonality was calculated as 1 minus Shannon entropy normalized by log2 of the number of productive unique TCRs. Whether scalp clones were CD4 or CD8 was inferred by matching scalp TCRbeta sequences against CD4 and CD8 repertoires sorted from blood. TCRdb took this table from immuneACCESS and kept in-frame rearrangements with V and J called. Such tables lack part of the clones; where checked against another copy, unresolved V genes explain under half of the gap, and the rest is unexplained. Clonal size and the V and J genes are those of that table, whereas D and trimming came from the DNA. Across this sample there are some 110,000 clones, with around three fifths seen only once. 12% of the sample rests with the top ten.

In light of the paper, this sample's time point label describes: less than 25 weeks on oral tofacitinib. Taken with the paper, the label for treatment or condition translates to: oral pan-JAK inhibitor, 5-10 mg twice daily. Lesional scalp punch biopsies and peripheral blood were obtained from alopecia areata patients. PBMCs were isolated by density centrifugation and stained for CD3, CD4 and CD8, after which CD4+ and CD8+ T cells were sorted on a FACSAria. The junction carries 19 bases between V and J, which are trimmed by 3 bases and 4 bases respectively. The CDR3 sequence holds 16 residues, the cysteine and phenylalanine included. The CDR3 DNA has 48 bases and is translated from base 1. Via the germline V gene, CDR1 is MGHRA and CDR2 YSYEKL.

This chain is built from TRBV4-1 and TRBJ2-7; matching of 5 bases hints at TRBD2 as the D gene. The sample consisted of CD8+ T cells sorted from blood, taken at week 24, from a patient treated with tofacitinib. This sequence was found in a human donor with alopecia areata. The sequenced DNA: TGCGCCAGCAGCCAGGAGGACGGCTCGCCCTGGTACGAGCAGTACTTC. This codes for CASSQEDGSPWYEQYF.